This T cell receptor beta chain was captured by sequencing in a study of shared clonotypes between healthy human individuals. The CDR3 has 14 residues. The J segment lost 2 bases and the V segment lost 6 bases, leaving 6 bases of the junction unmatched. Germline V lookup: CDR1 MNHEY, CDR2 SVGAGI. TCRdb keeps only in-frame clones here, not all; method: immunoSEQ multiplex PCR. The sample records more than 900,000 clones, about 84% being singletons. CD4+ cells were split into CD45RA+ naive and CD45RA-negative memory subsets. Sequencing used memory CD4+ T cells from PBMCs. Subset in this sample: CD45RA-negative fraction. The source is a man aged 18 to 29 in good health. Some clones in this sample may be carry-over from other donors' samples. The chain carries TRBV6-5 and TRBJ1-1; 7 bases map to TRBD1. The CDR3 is CASRTGTVNTEAFF. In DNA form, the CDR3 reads TGTGCCAGCAGAACCGGGACAGTAAACACTGAAGCTTTCTTT.